One and the same sample provided the 20 T cell receptor beta chains below, sequenced in a study of T-cell memory formation after mild COVID-19. TCRdb independently ran MiXCR on the 5' RACE reads; one entry per CDR3 protein. The sample holds about 390,000 distinct CDR3 sequences, approximately 15% seen once. Material: PBMCs or a T cell subset sorted from them (not recorded which). Source of these receptors: a man between 18 and 29 years old who had mild COVID-19 (a few samples of this study predate the infection). Cell type and time point are not known.

This clonotype has more than one count but fewer than ten. The chain employs TRBV20-1 and TRBJ2-5, with 13 bases aligning to TRBD2. J gave up 5 bases and V 1 base, and 4 bases lay outside the gene matches. The V gene's germline CDR1 is DFQATT and CDR2 SNEGSKA (reference sequence). This CDR3 contains 15 residues. Here the CDR3 reads CSARGTSGGGETQYF. The DNA for the CDR3 is TGCAGTGCTAGAGGGACTAGCGGGGGAGGGGAGACCCAGTACTTC.

The chain has TRBV7-2 and TRBJ2-5; 7 bases are a match to TRBD1. The germline V gene has CDR1 SGHTA and CDR2 FQGNSA. Trimming cost V 0 bases and J 5 bases; bases outside gene matches: 6. The CDR3 totals 15 residues. In DNA form, the CDR3 reads TGTGCCAGCAGCTTAGCGCTGAAGGGGGCTGAGACCCAGTACTTC. This sequence encodes CASSLALKGAETQYF.

This clonotype showed up just a few times. The chain recombines TRBV12-3 or TRBV12-4 with TRBJ2-3, with 9 bases fitting TRBD2. The CDR3 has 16 amino acids. V lost 3 bases and J lost 4; bases outside the gene matches: 8. CDR3 sequence reads: CASSFKLAGMADTQYF. The CDR3 DNA is TGTGCCAGCAGTTTTAAACTAGCGGGTATGGCAGATACGCAGTATTTT.

The chain joins TRBV6-2 or TRBV6-3 to TRBJ1-5; 9 bases map to TRBD1. The CDR3 length is 15 residues. V lost 7 bases and J lost 6; bases outside the gene matches: 10. Germline V gives CDR1 MNHEY, CDR2 SVGEGT. This CDR3 is CASKEPGQGTQPQHF. CDR3 in DNA: TGTGCCAGCAAAGAGCCGGGACAGGGCACTCAGCCCCAGCATTTT.

This clonotype was seen only a few times. The V and J genes are TRBV7-7 and TRBJ2-1; D remains ambiguous. The CDR3 is made up of 13 amino acids. From germline, CDR1 is SSHAT and CDR2 FNYEAQ (reference sequence). The CDR3 sequence is CAIRSFGINEQFF. CDR3 bases: TGTGCTATACGGTCCTTTGGTATCAATGAGCAGTTCTTC.

The sample holds many counts of this clonotype. The chain carries TRBV6-6 and TRBJ2-7, with no clear D. The CDR3 has 14 amino acids. The germline CDR1 and CDR2 sequences are MNHNY and SVGAGI (reference sequence). V was clipped by 4 bases and J by 4 bases, with 14 bases between them. CDR3 amino acids: CASSLPGPVYEQYF. CDR3 DNA: TGTGCCAGCAGTTTACCCGGGCCGGTATACGAGCAGTACTTC.

This chain connects TRBV12-3 or TRBV12-4 to TRBJ2-2, with TRBD1 matching over 7 bases. The junction had 9 bases not matched to a gene; V was cut back by 3 bases and J by 8 bases. The CDR3 runs 15 residues. The CDR3 sequence is CASSLGTESLGELFF. The DNA of the CDR3 is TGTGCCAGCAGTTTGGGGACAGAATCCCTAGGGGAGCTGTTTTTT.

The table lists this clonotype with a few counts. The V and J genes are TRBV4-3 and TRBJ2-4, with 7 bases fitting TRBD2. The CDR3 is made up of 16 amino acids. Trimming cost V 8 bases and J 7 bases; bases outside gene matches: 17. Germline CDR1 reads LGHNA; CDR2 reads YSLEER. The CDR3 reads CASSYRSTVSGNIQYF. The CDR3 region has the DNA TGCGCCAGCTCATACCGTTCCACCGTTAGCGGGAACATTCAGTACTTC.

Ten or more counts support this clonotype. The chain uses TRBV5-1 and TRBJ2-3; D remains unclear. The germline V gene has CDR1 SGHRS and CDR2 YFSETQ. The CDR3 has 17 amino acids. Trimming stripped 1 base from V and 6 bases from J, with 21 bases between. This CDR3 reads CASSLPKDAVSGDTQYF. The CDR3 nucleotides read TGCGCCAGCAGCTTGCCGAAGGATGCAGTCAGTGGTGATACGCAGTATTTT.

In this sample, this clonotype turned up a few times. J is TRBJ1-3 and V is TRBV4-3; unclear D gene. There are 15 residues in the CDR3. Germline V lookup: CDR1 LGHNA, CDR2 YSLEER. V was cut by 0 bases and J by 0 bases, with 6 bases left in between. CDR3 loop: CASSQDPPSGNTIYF. The CDR3 DNA follows: TGCGCCAGCAGCCAAGATCCCCCCTCTGGAAACACCATATATTTT.

This clonotype was seen only a few times. The gene calls are TRBV7-9 and TRBJ1-2; D is uncertain. Trimming took off 1 base at V and 8 bases at J, with 2 bases between the two ends. The CDR3 covers 10 residues. Germline lookup yields CDR1 SEHNR and CDR2 FQNEAQ (reference sequence). The CDR3 reads CASSLEGYTF. CDR3 nucleotide sequence: TGTGCCAGCAGCTTAGAAGGCTACACCTTC.

This chain joins TRBV12-3 or TRBV12-4 and TRBJ2-2, with D possibly TRBD2 on 5 matching bases. With 6 bases removed from V and 4 bases from J, the gap between germline ends came to 6 bases. The CDR3 runs to 12 residues. The CDR3 DNA sequence: TGTGCCAGCAGGGGGAGCACCGGGGAGCTGTTTTTT. This gives the protein CASRGSTGELFF.

The chain combines TRBV6-5 with TRBJ2-5, with TRBD2 matching 10 bases. After removal of 8 bases from V and 4 bases from J, the junction contained 10 bases not matched to a gene. Germline values: CDR1 MNHEY, CDR2 SVGAGI. The CDR3 is 15 residues long. The CDR3 nucleotides read TGTGCCAGCCAAATGGGACTAGCGAAGGGAGAGACCCAGTACTTC. Its translation is CASQMGLAKGETQYF.

The chain has TRBV7-3 and TRBJ2-1, with 10 bases that match TRBD2. Losses at the gene ends were 5 bases for V and 7 bases for J; bases not matched to a gene: 8. The CDR3 contains 15 residues. Germline loops: CDR1 SGHTA, CDR2 FQGTGA. The CDR3 reads CASSPLASGGNEQFF. The CDR3 nucleotides are TGTGCCAGCAGCCCCCTTGCTAGCGGGGGTAATGAGCAGTTCTTC.

The chain uses TRBV5-5 and TRBJ2-7, with 10 nucleotides matching TRBD1. Germline-derived CDR1 and CDR2 are SGHKS and YYEKEE (reference sequence). The CDR3 runs to 15 residues. V was pared by 3 bases and J by 3 bases, with 6 bases of the junction left unmatched. The CDR3 DNA reads TGTGCCAGCAGCTCCCCGGGACAGGGGTACTACGAGCAGTACTTC. Amino acids: CASSSPGQGYYEQYF.

Only a few counts were recorded for this clonotype. The rearrangement uses TRBV20-1 and TRBJ2-3, with 11 bases that match TRBD2. This CDR3 is built from 14 residues. The V segment lost 6 bases and the J segment 7 bases; nucleotides outside the gene matches: 9. Per germline, CDR1 DFQATT and CDR2 SNEGSKA (reference sequence). DNA of the CDR3: TGCAGTGCCTTGACTAGCGGGACTAAGAATACGCAGTATTTT. It encodes CSALTSGTKNTQYF.

This chain links TRBV6-2 or TRBV6-3 with TRBJ1-5; D may be TRBD1 (5 bases). The CDR3 consists of 15 residues. V was clipped by 5 bases and J by 10 bases, with 21 bases between them. Germline V gene sequence: CDR1 MNHEY, CDR2 SVGEGT. The CDR3 DNA follows: TGTGCCAGCAGTCGCCCTGACAGATCAATCAGCCCCCAGCATTTT. Protein product: CASSRPDRSISPQHF.

The J gene is TRBJ1-1, the V gene TRBV30, with D hard to call. The CDR3 loop spans 11 amino acids. The V gene lost 8 bases and the J gene lost 3 bases, with 10 bases spanning the gap. Germline values: CDR1 GTSNPN, CDR2 SVGIG (reference sequence). This CDR3 reads CALSQDTEAFF. CDR3 nucleotide sequence: TGTGCCCTGAGCCAAGACACTGAAGCTTTCTTT.

In its sample, this clonotype was seen a few times. The chain has TRBV4-3 and TRBJ2-5; D uncertain. The germline CDR1 and CDR2 sequences are LGHNA and YSLEER. V lost 5 bases and J lost 7, with 14 bases in between. The length of the CDR3 is 13 residues. The CDR3 sequence is CASSGEAWGTQYF. CDR3 bases: TGCGCCAGCAGCGGCGAGGCCTGGGGGACCCAGTACTTC.

This clonotype was recorded a few times. The chain combines TRBV11-2 with TRBJ2-1, with D tentatively TRBD1 (6 bases). This CDR3 has 18 residues. Germline assignment: CDR1 SGHAT and CDR2 FQNNGV. Trimming pared 4 bases from V and 8 bases from J, leaving 27 bases between. CDR3: CASSSTPYRVTYGDEQFF. In nucleotides, the CDR3 is TGTGCCAGCAGCTCGACGCCCTACAGGGTCACTTATGGCGATGAGCAGTTCTTC.